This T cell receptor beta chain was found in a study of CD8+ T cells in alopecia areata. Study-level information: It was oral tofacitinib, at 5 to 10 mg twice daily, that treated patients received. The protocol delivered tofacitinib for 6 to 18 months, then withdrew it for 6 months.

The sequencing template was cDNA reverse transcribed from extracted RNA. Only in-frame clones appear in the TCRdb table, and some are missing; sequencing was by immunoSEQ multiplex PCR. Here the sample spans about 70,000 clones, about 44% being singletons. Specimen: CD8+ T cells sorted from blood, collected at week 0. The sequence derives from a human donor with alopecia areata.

Here the CDR3 reads CASSLDTRTYEQYF. CDR3 DNA: TGCGCCAGCAGCTTGGACACCCGCACCTACGAGCAGTACTTC. The chain combines TRBV5-1 with TRBJ2-7; D call uncertain. From germline, CDR1 is SGHRS and CDR2 YFSETQ. Between the trimmed V and J ends, which lost 0 bases and 2 bases, there was a span of 9 bases. The CDR3 contains 14 residues.